The clone carrying this T cell receptor (beta chain) occurred a few times. Its target is unknown. With constant-segment primers, 5'RACE yielded cDNA libraries of TCR alpha and TCR beta that carried sample barcodes and UMIs. TCRdb re-derived calls from the 5' RACE reads in MiXCR, one entry per CDR3 protein. The table includes 450,000 or so distinct CDR3 sequences, 20% to 25% detected once. The record originates from a study of T-cell memory formation after mild COVID-19. At the level of the study: TCR clustering was largely donor specific.

Whole-study findings and limits: Cross-reactive memory apparently joined, as some responding clones appeared in pre-infection memory.

V was clipped by 2 bases and J by 1 base, with 8 bases between them. Germline CDR1 and CDR2: KGHSH and LQKENI. The CDR3 extends over 14 amino acids. The chain couples TRBV18 to TRBJ2-5; D assignment may be TRBD1 or TRBD2 (5 bases each). The sequence derives from an adult woman who had mild COVID-19 (a few samples of this study predate the infection). Cell type and time point are not known. Specimen: PBMCs or a T cell subset sorted from them (not recorded which). CDR3 sequence reads: CASSPSGTQETQYF. The DNA for the CDR3 is TGTGCCAGCTCACCATCCGGGACCCAAGAGACCCAGTACTTC. The full variable domain, its missing parts supplied by reference TRBV18 and TRBJ2-5, is NAGVMQNPRHLVRRRGQEARLRCSPMKGHSHVYWYRQLPEEGLKFMVYLQKENIIDESGMPKERFSAEFPKEGPSILRIQQVVRGDSAAYFCASSPSGTQETQYFGPGTRLLVL.